The rows below give T cell receptor beta chains drawn from one sample of a study of CD8 T cells in ankylosing spondylitis. A single record per CDR3 protein comes from TCRdb applying MiXCR to the 5' RACE reads. Here the sample spans approximately 400,000 distinct CDR3 sequences, roughly 18% being singletons. Sequenced sample: blood, either unsorted or a sorted T cell fraction (not recorded which). The receptors derive from a male donor with ankylosing spondylitis. CDR3s include the opening cysteine and the closing phenylalanine or tryptophan. The D gene is left open where the match is weak. Only part of the rows carry a size: once, few, many, or a class if the clone is expanded.

J	size	V	D	CDR3	DNA
TRBJ1-5	.	TRBV7-2	.	CASSLGGAAQPQHF	TGTGCCAGCAGCTTAGGGGGGGCAGCTCAGCCCCAGCATTTT
TRBJ1-5	.	TRBV18	.	CASSPQGEGNQPQHF	TGTGCCAGCTCACCACAGGGCGAGGGCAATCAGCCCCAGCATTTT
TRBJ1-4	.	TRBV16	.	CASSPARRPNEKLFF	TGTGCCAGCAGCCCAGCTCGGCGGCCAAATGAAAAACTGTTTTTT
TRBJ1-5	few	TRBV5-8	.	CASTWAGGSNQPQHF	TGTGCCAGCACCTGGGCCGGGGGCAGCAATCAGCCCCAGCATTTT
TRBJ2-7	.	TRBV7-4	TRBD2	CASSSNSGGDSYEQYF	TGTGCCAGCAGCTCAAATAGCGGGGGGGACTCGTACGAGCAGTACTTC
TRBJ2-7	many	TRBV27	.	CASSLTGPYSYEQYF	TGTGCCAGCAGTCTGACAGGCCCGTACTCCTACGAGCAGTACTTC
TRBJ2-7	few	TRBV20-1	.	CSAREGGHRSSYEQYF	TGCAGTGCTAGAGAGGGGGGGCACCGCAGCTCCTACGAGCAGTACTTC
TRBJ2-7	few	TRBV30	TRBD1	CAWMTGYEQYF	TGTGCCTGGATGACAGGGTACGAGCAGTACTTC
TRBJ2-1	.	TRBV9	TRBD2	CASSVDGLGSYNEQFF	TGTGCCAGCAGCGTAGATGGACTAGGCTCCTACAATGAGCAGTTCTTC
TRBJ2-1	few	TRBV6-1	.	CASRTPQRPYNEQFF	TGTGCCAGCAGAACCCCCCAGCGGCCCTACAATGAGCAGTTCTTC
TRBJ2-6	.	TRBV28	TRBD1	CASSPSGGTGPTGANVLTF	TGTGCCAGCAGTCCATCAGGTGGGACAGGGCCTACTGGGGCCAACGTCCTGACTTTC
TRBJ2-7	few	TRBV10-3	TRBD1	CAISGTGDTYEQYF	TGTGCCATCAGTGGGACAGGGGATACCTACGAGCAGTACTTC
TRBJ1-3	.	TRBV11-3	.	CASSLQGWDSGNTIYF	TGTGCCAGCAGCCTGCAGGGCTGGGACTCTGGAAACACCATATATTTT
TRBJ2-6	few	TRBV18	.	CASSPYGSGGPGANVLTF	TGTGCCAGCTCACCCTACGGGAGTGGGGGGCCCGGGGCCAACGTCCTGACTTTC
TRBJ1-5	few	TRBV6-1	TRBD1	CASKTQGGGQPQHF	TGTGCCAGCAAAACTCAAGGGGGCGGTCAGCCCCAGCATTTT
TRBJ2-3	once	TRBV4-2	.	CASSQVQSSVGTDTQYF	TGTGCCAGCAGCCAAGTACAGTCAAGTGTGGGCACAGATACGCAGTATTTT
TRBJ2-1	few	TRBV12-3/TRBV12-4	.	CASSLAVARLHNEQFF	TGTGCCAGCAGTTTAGCTGTTGCGAGACTCCACAATGAGCAGTTCTTC
TRBJ2-7	many	TRBV5-1	.	CASSENIYEQYF	TGCGCCAGCAGCGAAAACATCTACGAGCAGTACTTC
TRBJ2-5	.	TRBV28	TRBD1	CASSLRDRASWGQETQYF	TGTGCCAGCTCCCTACGGGACAGGGCGTCCTGGGGTCAAGAGACCCAGTACTTC
TRBJ2-1	.	TRBV20-1	TRBD2	CSAPRLAGVDNEQFF	TGCAGTGCCCCCCGACTAGCGGGAGTGGACAATGAGCAGTTCTTC
TRBJ2-3	.	TRBV15	TRBD2	CATLSSGRPQREYF	TGTGCCACCCTTTCTAGCGGGAGACCCCAACGAGAGTATTTT
TRBJ2-7	.	TRBV11-1	TRBD2	CASSLEETSGSSYEQYF	TGTGCCAGCAGCTTAGAAGAGACTAGCGGGAGCTCCTACGAGCAGTACTTC
TRBJ2-1	many	TRBV29-1	TRBD2	CSVGSLSGSSYNEQFF	TGCAGCGTGGGCTCCCTTAGCGGGAGCTCCTACAATGAGCAGTTCTTC
TRBJ2-1	.	TRBV24-1	.	CATTGSIYNEQFF	TGTGCCACAACCGGGTCTATTTACAATGAGCAGTTCTTC
TRBJ2-1	few	TRBV3-1	.	CASSQEGFSNEQFF	TGTGCCAGCAGCCAAGAGGGTTTTTCGAATGAGCAGTTCTTC
TRBJ1-2	few	TRBV19	TRBD1	CASKIGQALNYGYTF	TGTGCCAGTAAGATCGGACAGGCCTTAAACTATGGCTACACCTTC
TRBJ1-4	.	TRBV12-3/TRBV12-4	.	CASSFRRGTNEKLFF	TGTGCCAGCAGTTTTAGACGGGGGACTAATGAAAAACTGTTTTTT
TRBJ1-6	.	TRBV3-1	.	CASSLDEGNSPLHF	TGTGCCAGCAGCCTCGATGAGGGAAATTCACCCCTCCACTTT
TRBJ2-1	many	TRBV25-1	.	CASSVSRGRNEQFF	TGTGCCAGCAGTGTCTCCAGGGGAAGGAATGAGCAGTTCTTC
TRBJ2-3	.	TRBV5-1	TRBD2	CASATSGTADTQYF	TGCGCCAGCGCGACTAGCGGGACGGCAGATACGCAGTATTTT
TRBJ1-5	many	TRBV7-2	.	CASSLAGGNQPQHF	TGTGCCAGCAGCTTAGCGGGAGGCAATCAGCCCCAGCATTTT
TRBJ2-1	.	TRBV7-8	.	CASSLDIQRGAVNEQFF	TGTGCCAGCAGCTTAGATATCCAGAGAGGGGCCGTGAATGAGCAGTTCTTC
TRBJ2-2	few	TRBV4-3	TRBD2	CASSQEGLAGYTGELFF	TGCGCCAGCAGCCAGGAGGGCCTAGCGGGTTATACCGGGGAGCTGTTTTTT
TRBJ1-2	many	TRBV6-1	TRBD1	CASSVGTAYGYTF	TGTGCCAGCAGTGTCGGGACAGCCTATGGCTACACCTTC
TRBJ2-7	few	TRBV7-2	TRBD1	CASSADRGQRFKQYF	TGTGCCAGCAGCGCCGACAGGGGGCAGAGGTTCAAGCAGTACTTC
TRBJ2-7	.	TRBV6-2/TRBV6-3	TRBD2	CASILAGGTYEQYF	TGTGCCAGCATTTTAGCGGGAGGCACCTACGAGCAGTACTTC
TRBJ2-6	.	TRBV15	.	CATSRDGKLSGANVLTF	TGTGCCACCAGCAGAGATGGAAAGCTCTCTGGGGCCAACGTCCTGACTTTC
TRBJ2-1	few	TRBV20-1	TRBD2	CSARDGASGGSEQFF	TGCAGTGCTAGAGATGGGGCTAGCGGGGGGTCGGAGCAGTTCTTC
TRBJ2-3	few	TRBV27	.	CASSRQVTDTQYF	TGTGCCAGCAGTAGACAGGTCACAGATACGCAGTATTTT
TRBJ2-3	few	TRBV7-9	.	CASSHRLEDTQYF	TGTGCCAGCAGCCATCGATTAGAAGATACGCAGTATTTT
TRBJ2-3	few	TRBV9	TRBD2	CASSAQSSGRSTDTQYF	TGTGCCAGCAGCGCCCAATCTAGCGGGAGGAGCACAGATACGCAGTATTTT
TRBJ1-2	few	TRBV2	.	CASGPGRGDGYTF	TGTGCCAGCGGTCCTGGTCGGGGCGACGGCTACACCTTC